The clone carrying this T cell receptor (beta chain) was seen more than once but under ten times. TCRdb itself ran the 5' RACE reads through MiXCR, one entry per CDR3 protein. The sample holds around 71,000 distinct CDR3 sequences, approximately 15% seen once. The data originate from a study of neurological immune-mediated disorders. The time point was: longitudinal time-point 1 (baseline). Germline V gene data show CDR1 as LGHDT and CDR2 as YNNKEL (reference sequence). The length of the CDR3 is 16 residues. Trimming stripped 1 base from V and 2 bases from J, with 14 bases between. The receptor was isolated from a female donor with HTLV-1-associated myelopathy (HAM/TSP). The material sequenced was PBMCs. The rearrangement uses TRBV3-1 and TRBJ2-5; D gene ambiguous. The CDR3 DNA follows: TGTGCCAGCAGCCAAGCCCCCCTGGCGGATCAAGAGACCCAGTACTTC. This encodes CASSQAPLADQETQYF.